These T cell receptor beta chains were read from a single sample in a study of PD-1 blockade in mismatch repair-deficient tumors. Clones were sequenced by immunoSEQ multiplex PCR, and TCRdb holds only the in-frame ones, with some missing. The data contain about 84,000 clones, 81% of them seen just once; the ten biggest clones take up roughly 2.5%. The sample here was peripheral blood, taken 12 weeks after starting pembrolizumab. The receptors were sampled from an adult with mismatch repair-deficient cancer. The CDR3 runs from the conserved cysteine through the conserved F or W. Each record gives: V gene, J gene, CDR3 protein.

V: TRBV19; J: TRBJ2-1; CDR3: CASTDRRGREQFF
V: TRBV19; J: TRBJ2-7; CDR3: CASSIRWGGTYEQYF
V: TRBV5-1; J: TRBJ1-5; CDR3: CASSQGQGGQPQHF
V: TRBV11-2; J: TRBJ1-2; CDR3: CASSANLGSYGYTF
V: TRBV14; J: TRBJ2-1; CDR3: CASSPLGPYNEQFF
V: TRBV5-1; J: TRBJ2-3; CDR3: CASSLGSSSGRADTQYF
V: TRBV2; J: TRBJ2-7; CDR3: CASSLRGFAYEQYF
V: TRBV5-4; J: TRBJ2-3; CDR3: CASSRITGRGTTDTQYF
V: TRBV7-9; J: TRBJ2-1; CDR3: CASSLGGRRPYNEQFF
V: TRBV11-1; J: TRBJ2-7; CDR3: CASSLDTSDGREQYF
V: TRBV2; J: TRBJ2-1; CDR3: CASSDIGEQFF
V: TRBV6-1; J: TRBJ2-3; CDR3: CASSKGGLADTQYF
V: TRBV12-2; J: TRBJ2-3; CDR3: CASRIPTGPRTDTQYF
V: TRBV18; J: TRBJ2-7; CDR3: CASSMSSPSYEQYF